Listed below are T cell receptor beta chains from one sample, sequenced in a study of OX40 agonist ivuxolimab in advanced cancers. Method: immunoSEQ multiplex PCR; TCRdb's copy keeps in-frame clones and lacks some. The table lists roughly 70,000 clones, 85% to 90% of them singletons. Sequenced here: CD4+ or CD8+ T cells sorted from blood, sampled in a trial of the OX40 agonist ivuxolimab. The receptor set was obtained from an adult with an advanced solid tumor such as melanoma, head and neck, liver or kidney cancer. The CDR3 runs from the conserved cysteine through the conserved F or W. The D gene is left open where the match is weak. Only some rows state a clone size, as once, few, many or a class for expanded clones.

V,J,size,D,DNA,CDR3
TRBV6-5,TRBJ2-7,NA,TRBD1,TGTGCCAGCAGAACAGGGGGTGTTTACGAGCAGTACTTC,CASRTGGVYEQYF
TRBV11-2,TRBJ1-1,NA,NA,TGTGCCAGCAGCCTCGGCCGGACTGAAGCTTTCTTT,CASSLGRTEAFF
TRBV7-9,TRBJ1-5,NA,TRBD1,TGTGCCAGCAGCTCGGGGACAGCAATTCAGCCCCAGCATTTT,CASSSGTAIQPQHF
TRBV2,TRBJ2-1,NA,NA,TGTGCCAGCAGTGAATGGGAGACAGATTTTGAGCAGTTCTTC,CASSEWETDFEQFF
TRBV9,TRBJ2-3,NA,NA,TGTGCCAGCAGCGTAGCTGGCTCCCGCGATACGCAGTATTTT,CASSVAGSRDTQYF
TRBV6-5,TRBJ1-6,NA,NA,TGTGCCAGCAGTTTTAGACCGGGACCGAATAATTCACCCCTCCACTTT,CASSFRPGPNNSPLHF
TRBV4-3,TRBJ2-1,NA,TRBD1,TGCGCCAGCAGCCAGCACCCCGGGACAGGGGGCTCTGGTGAGCAGTTCTTC,CASSQHPGTGGSGEQFF
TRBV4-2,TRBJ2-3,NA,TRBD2,TGTGCCAGCAGCCATGGGACTAGCGGGGTCACAGATACGCAGTATTTT,CASSHGTSGVTDTQYF
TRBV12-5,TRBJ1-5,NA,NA,TGTGCTAGTGGTTTTTCGGGGCAGCCCCAGCATTTT,CASGFSGQPQHF
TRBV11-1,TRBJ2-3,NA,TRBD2,TGTGCCAGCAGCTTGGGGACTAGCGGGGTAACAGATACGCAGTATTTT,CASSLGTSGVTDTQYF
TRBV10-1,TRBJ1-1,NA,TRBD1,TGCGCCAGCAGTGATTTCGGGACAGGGTCCCCTGAAGCTTTCTTT,CASSDFGTGSPEAFF
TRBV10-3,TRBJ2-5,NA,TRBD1,TGTGCCACGGGACAGAAAGAGACCCAGTACTTC,CATGQKETQYF
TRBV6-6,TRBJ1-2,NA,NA,TGTGCCAGCAGTGGACAGACCTATGGCTACACCTTC,CASSGQTYGYTF
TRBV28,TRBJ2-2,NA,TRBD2,TGTGCCAGCAGTACTAGCGGGAGTCTTAGCGGGGAGCTGTTTTTT,CASSTSGSLSGELFF
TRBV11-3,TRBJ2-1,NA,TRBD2,TGTGCCAGCAGCACACGATCTCGGGGGAGGGGATATGAGCAGTTCTTC,CASSTRSRGRGYEQFF
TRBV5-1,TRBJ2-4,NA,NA,TGCGCCAGCAGCTTAGGGGATCTAGCCAAAAACATTCAGTACTTC,CASSLGDLAKNIQYF
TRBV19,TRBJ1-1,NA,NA,TGTGCCAGCTGTACAGGACAGTCGAACACTGAAGCTTTCTTT,CASCTGQSNTEAFF
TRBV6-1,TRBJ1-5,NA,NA,TGTGCCAGCAGTTCAAAGAGGGATCAGCCCCAGCATTTT,CASSSKRDQPQHF
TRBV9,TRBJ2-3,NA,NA,TGTGCCAGCAGCGTAGGGCCAGATACGCAGTATTTT,CASSVGPDTQYF
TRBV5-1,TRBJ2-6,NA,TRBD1,TGCGCCAGCAGCTTAGGACAGGGAACTGGCTCTGGGGCCAACGTCCTGACTTTC,CASSLGQGTGSGANVLTF
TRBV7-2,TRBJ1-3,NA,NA,TGTGCCAGCAGCTTTTCCGGAGTGGGGACTGGAAACACCATATATTTT,CASSFSGVGTGNTIYF
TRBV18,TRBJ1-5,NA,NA,TGTGCCAGCTCCCCACAAAGGGTGGAGGGTAGCAATCAGCCCCAGCATTTT,CASSPQRVEGSNQPQHF
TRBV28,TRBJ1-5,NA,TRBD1,TGTGCCAGCAGTTTATACAGGGGAAGCAATCAGCCCCAGCATTTT,CASSLYRGSNQPQHF
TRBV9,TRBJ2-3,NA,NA,TGTGCCAGCAGCCTGGGACCACATCGCACAGATACGCAGTATTTT,CASSLGPHRTDTQYF
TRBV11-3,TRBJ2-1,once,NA,TGTGCCAGCAGCTTACCGTGGTCGACAGAGCAGTTCTTC,CASSLPWSTEQFF
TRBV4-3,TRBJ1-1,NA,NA,TGCGCCAGCAGCCAACTCCTCGGGAGGGGGAACACTGAAGCTTTCTTT,CASSQLLGRGNTEAFF
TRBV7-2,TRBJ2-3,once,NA,TGTGCCAGCGGCAAGGACGGCCATAGCACAGATACGCAGTATTTT,CASGKDGHSTDTQYF
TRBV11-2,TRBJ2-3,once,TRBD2,TGTGCCAGCAGCTTGGAGGGAGGGTCGGGCACAGATACGCAGTATTTT,CASSLEGGSGTDTQYF
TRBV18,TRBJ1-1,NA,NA,TGTGCCAGCTCACCACCGGGGGGGATGAACACTGAAGCTTTCTTT,CASSPPGGMNTEAFF
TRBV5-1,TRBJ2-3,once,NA,TGCGCCAGCAGCTTGGGGATAGGGCTTTTCACAGATACGCAGTATTTT,CASSLGIGLFTDTQYF
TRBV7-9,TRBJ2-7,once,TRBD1,TGTGCCAGCAGCCGGGGACAGTACTACGAGCAGTACTTC,CASSRGQYYEQYF
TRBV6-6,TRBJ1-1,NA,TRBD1,TGTGCCAGCAGTTACGGGGGACAGGCTAGCAATACTGAAGCTTTCTTT,CASSYGGQASNTEAFF
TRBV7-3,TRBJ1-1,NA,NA,TGTGCCAGCAGCCTTCAGGCGAACACTGAAGCTTTCTTT,CASSLQANTEAFF
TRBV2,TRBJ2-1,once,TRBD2,TGTGCCAGCAGTGAACCGGGACTAGGCAGGAATGAGCAGTTCTTC,CASSEPGLGRNEQFF
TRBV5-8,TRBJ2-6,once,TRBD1,TGTGCCAGCAGCTTGACACAGGGGGCTTCTGGGGCCAACGTCCTGACTTTC,CASSLTQGASGANVLTF
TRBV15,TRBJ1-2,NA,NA,TGTGCCACCAGCAGAGGAAACCAGAGCCCGGGCTACACCTTC,CATSRGNQSPGYTF
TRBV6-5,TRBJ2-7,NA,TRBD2,TGTGCCAGCGGGGCGGGGGGACCTTCCTACGAGCAGTACTTC,CASGAGGPSYEQYF
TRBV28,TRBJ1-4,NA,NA,TGTGCCAGCAGCAGGGTTGAAAAACTGTTTTTT,CASSRVEKLFF
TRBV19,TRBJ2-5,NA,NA,TGTGCCAGTAGTCCATCGGGAGAGTCCCAGTACTTC,CASSPSGESQYF
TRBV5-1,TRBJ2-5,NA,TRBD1,TGCGCCAGCAGCTTGCAAGGGGGCGCCCTTCAAGAGACCCAGTACTTC,CASSLQGGALQETQYF
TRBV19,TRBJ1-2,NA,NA,TGTGCCAGTAGCTTCAGGGCTAACTATGGCTACACCTTC,CASSFRANYGYTF
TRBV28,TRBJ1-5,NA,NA,TGTGCCAGCAGTCCCCTGGTCCGAGGGAGCAATCAGCCCCAGCATTTT,CASSPLVRGSNQPQHF
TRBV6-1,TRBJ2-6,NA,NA,TGTGCCAGCAGTGAACAAAGCTCTGGGGCCAACGTCCTGACTTTC,CASSEQSSGANVLTF
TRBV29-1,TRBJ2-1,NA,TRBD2,TGCAGCGTGGACCGGGACTATTATGGTGAGCAGTTCTTC,CSVDRDYYGEQFF
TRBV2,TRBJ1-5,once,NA,TGTGCCAGCAGGCAGGGAAATAGCAATCAGCCCCAGCATTTT,CASRQGNSNQPQHF
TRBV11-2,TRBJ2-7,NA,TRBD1,TGTGCCAGCAGCTTCTTCGGGACAGGGATCTCCTACGAGCAGTACTTC,CASSFFGTGISYEQYF
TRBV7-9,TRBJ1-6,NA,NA,TGTGCCAGCCGTAGAGGGGATTCACCCCTCCACTTT,CASRRGDSPLHF
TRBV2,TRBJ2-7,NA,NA,TGTGCCAGCAGTGGGGGACACGGCTACGAGCAGTACTTC,CASSGGHGYEQYF
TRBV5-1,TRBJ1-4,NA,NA,TGCGCCAGCAGCTTGGTCCTGGGGGGAACTAATGAAAAACTGTTTTTT,CASSLVLGGTNEKLFF
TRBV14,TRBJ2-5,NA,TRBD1,TGTGCCAGCAGTCATTTGTCATACAGGGGCCGAGGCGTTCAAGAGACCCAGTACTTC,CASSHLSYRGRGVQETQYF
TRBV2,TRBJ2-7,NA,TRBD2,TGTGCCAGCAGCGATGGACTAGCGGGAGGGTACGAGCAGTACTTC,CASSDGLAGGYEQYF
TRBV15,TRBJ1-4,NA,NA,TGTGCCACCAGAGCGGGGGGGGTGACTAATGAAAAACTGTTTTTT,CATRAGGVTNEKLFF
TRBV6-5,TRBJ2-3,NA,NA,TGTGCCAGCAGCCGCAGGAGGCTAACAGATACGCAGTATTTT,CASSRRRLTDTQYF
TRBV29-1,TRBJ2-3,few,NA,TGCAGCGTGCCCCCGTCCTTTAGGTTTGGTAGCGCAGATACGCAGTATTTT,CSVPPSFRFGSADTQYF
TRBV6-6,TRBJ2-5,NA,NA,TGTGCCAGCAGTTACTCGGTAGGGGAGACCCAGTACTTC,CASSYSVGETQYF
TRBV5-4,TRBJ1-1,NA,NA,TGTGCCAGCAGCTTGGCTGGGGATACTGAAGCTTTCTTT,CASSLAGDTEAFF
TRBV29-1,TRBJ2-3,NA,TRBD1,TGCAGCGTTGAAGGGGGACAGGGCACAGATACGCAGTATTTT,CSVEGGQGTDTQYF
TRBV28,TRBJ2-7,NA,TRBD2,TGTGCCAGCAGTTCCATAGCGGGGGGGCCGGGTGAGCAGTACTTC,CASSSIAGGPGEQYF
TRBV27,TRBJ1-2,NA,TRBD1,TGTGCCAGCAGGGGGACAGGGGGCTATGGCTACACCTTC,CASRGTGGYGYTF
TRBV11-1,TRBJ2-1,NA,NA,TGTGCCAGCGCGACAGACCGAGGCAATGAGCAGTTCTTC,CASATDRGNEQFF